Below, 6 T cell receptor beta chains from the same sample are listed, as sequenced in a study of blood T cell repertoires in COVID-19. Assay: immunoSEQ multiplex PCR; the TCRdb copy retains only in-frame clones and omits some. There are about 120,000 clones in the sample; around 77% occur only once, and approximately 16% lies in the top ten. Material for sequencing was peripheral blood. These receptors all stem from a man in his fifties or sixties with active or convalescent COVID-19.

The chain recombines TRBV18 with TRBJ2-3; 9 nucleotides match TRBD1. After removal of 5 bases from V and 2 bases from J, the junction contained 11 bases not matched to a gene. Germline V lookup: CDR1 KGHSH, CDR2 LQKENI. The CDR3 loop spans 17 amino acids. CDR3 in DNA: TGTGCCAGCTCATACGGGACAGGGTCGGGCTACACAGATACGCAGTATTTT. As protein: CASSYGTGSGYTDTQYF. Variable domain in full (rest from reference TRBV18 and TRBJ2-3): NAGVMQNPRHLVRRRGQEARLRCSPMKGHSHVYWYRQLPEEGLKFMVYLQKENIIDESGMPKERFSAEFPKEGPSILRIQQVVRGDSAAYFCASSYGTGSGYTDTQYFGPGTRLTVL.

This rearrangement joins TRBV2 to TRBJ2-5; 7 nucleotides line up with TRBD2. This CDR3 contains 15 residues. V trimming: 7 bases; J trimming: 4 bases; junction bases outside the gene matches: 12. Germline loops: CDR1 SNHLY, CDR2 FYNNEI. Written as DNA, the CDR3 is TGTGCCAGCAACCTCCTGAGGACTAGAGGAGAGACCCAGTACTTC. Encoded protein: CASNLLRTRGETQYF.

The chain couples TRBV11-2 to TRBJ1-2; 7 bases match TRBD1. Germline-derived CDR1 and CDR2 are SGHAT and FQNNGV. The CDR3 contains 13 residues. V lost 6 bases and J lost 9; bases outside the gene matches: 10. The CDR3 DNA reads TGTGCCAGCAGTTCCGGACAGGTTTTACGCTACACCTTC. Its translation is CASSSGQVLRYTF.

V and J are TRBV6-5 and TRBJ2-7, with TRBD2 identical over 8 bases. Germline V lookup: CDR1 MNHEY, CDR2 SVGAGI. The junction had 9 bases not matched to a gene; V was cut back by 7 bases and J by 4 bases. The CDR3 consists of 14 residues. As DNA, the CDR3 is TGTGCCAGCACCCATAGCGGGACCGCTTACGAGCAGTACTTC. This encodes CASTHSGTAYEQYF.

This clone was observed once. This rearrangement joins TRBV7-3 to TRBJ2-3; D possibly corresponds to TRBD1 (7 bases). Germline V gene data show CDR1 as SGHTA and CDR2 as FQGTGA. This CDR3 has 14 residues. Trimming took 5 bases from V and 2 from J, leaving 11 bases between them. The CDR3 bases are TGTGCCAGCAGCCCCAGGGGGGCCACAGATACGCAGTATTTT. Protein sequence: CASSPRGATDTQYF.

The rearrangement uses TRBV21-1 and TRBJ2-2; TRBD2, the table's D call, lacks a check against the DNA. TRBV21-1 is classified as a pseudogene. The CDR3 contains 15 residues. The CDR3 region is CASNLRDYSSGELFF. The CDR3 region has the DNA TGTGCCAGCAATCTCCGGGACTATTCTTCCGGGGAGCTGTTTTTT.